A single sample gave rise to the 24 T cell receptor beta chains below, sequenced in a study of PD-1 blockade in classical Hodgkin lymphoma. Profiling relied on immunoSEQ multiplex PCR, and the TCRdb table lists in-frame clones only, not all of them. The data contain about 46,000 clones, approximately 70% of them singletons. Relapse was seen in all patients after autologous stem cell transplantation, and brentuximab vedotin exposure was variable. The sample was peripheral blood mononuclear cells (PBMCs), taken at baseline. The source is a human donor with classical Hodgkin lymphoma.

CDR3 sequence: CAPVERVTGELFF. CDR3 sequence (DNA): TGTGCCCCGGTGGAGAGAGTTACCGGGGAGCTGTTTTTT. V usage is TRBV19 and J usage is TRBJ2-2; no reliable D call. Trimming pared 11 bases from V and 5 bases from J, leaving 15 bases between. From germline, CDR1 is LNHDA and CDR2 SQIVND (reference sequence). The CDR3 totals 13 residues.

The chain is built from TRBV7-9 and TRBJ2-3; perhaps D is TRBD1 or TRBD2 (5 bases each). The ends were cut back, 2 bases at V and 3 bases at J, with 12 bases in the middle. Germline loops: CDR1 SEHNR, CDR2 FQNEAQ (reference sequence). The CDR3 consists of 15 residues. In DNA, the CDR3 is TGTGCCAGCAGCTTACCGATTGGGGGAACAGATACGCAGTATTTT. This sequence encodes CASSLPIGGTDTQYF. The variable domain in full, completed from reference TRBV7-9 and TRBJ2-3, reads DTGVSQNPRHKITKRGQNVTFRCDPISEHNRLYWYRQTLGQGPEFLTYFQNEAQLEKSRLLSDRFSAERPKGSFSTLEIQRTEQGDSAMYLCASSLPIGGTDTQYFGPGTRLTVL.

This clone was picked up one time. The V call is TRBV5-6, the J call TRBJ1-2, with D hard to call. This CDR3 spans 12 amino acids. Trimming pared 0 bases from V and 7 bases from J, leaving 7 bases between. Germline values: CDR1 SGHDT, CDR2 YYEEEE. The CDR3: CASSLEVGGYTF. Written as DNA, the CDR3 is TGTGCCAGCAGCTTGGAAGTTGGTGGCTACACCTTC.

The chain's CDR3 is CASSLGTNNGYTF. In nucleotides, the CDR3 is TGTGCCAGCAGTCTAGGGACAAATAATGGCTACACCTTC. The chain uses TRBV27 and TRBJ1-2; the D gene is possibly TRBD1 (6 bases). Germline V gene sequence: CDR1 MNHEY, CDR2 SMNVEV (reference sequence). The V end was cut by 5 bases, the J end by 6 bases, with 13 bases between. The CDR3 totals 13 residues.

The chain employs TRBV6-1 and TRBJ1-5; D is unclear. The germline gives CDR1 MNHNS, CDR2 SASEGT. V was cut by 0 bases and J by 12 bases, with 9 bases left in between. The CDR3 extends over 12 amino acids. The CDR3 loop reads CASSEASDDQHF. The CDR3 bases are TGTGCCAGCAGTGAAGCAAGCGACGACCAGCATTTT.

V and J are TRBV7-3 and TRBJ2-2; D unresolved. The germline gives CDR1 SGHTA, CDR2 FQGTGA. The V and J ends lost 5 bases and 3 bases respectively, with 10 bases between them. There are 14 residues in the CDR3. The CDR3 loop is CASSPTLDTGELFF. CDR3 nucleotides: TGTGCCAGCAGCCCAACCTTGGACACCGGGGAGCTGTTTTTT.

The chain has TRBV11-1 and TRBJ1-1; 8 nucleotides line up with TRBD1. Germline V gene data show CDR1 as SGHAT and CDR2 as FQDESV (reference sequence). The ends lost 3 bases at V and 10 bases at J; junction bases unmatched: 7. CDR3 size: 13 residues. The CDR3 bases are TGTGCCAGCAGCTTCACAGGGGGACCTGGAGCTTTCTTT. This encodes CASSFTGGPGAFF. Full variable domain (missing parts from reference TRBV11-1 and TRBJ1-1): EAEVAQSPRYKITEKSQAVAFWCDPISGHATLYWYRQILGQGPELLVQFQDESVVDDSQLPKDRFSAERLKGVDSTLKIQPAELGDSAMYLCASSFTGGPGAFFGQGTRLTVV.

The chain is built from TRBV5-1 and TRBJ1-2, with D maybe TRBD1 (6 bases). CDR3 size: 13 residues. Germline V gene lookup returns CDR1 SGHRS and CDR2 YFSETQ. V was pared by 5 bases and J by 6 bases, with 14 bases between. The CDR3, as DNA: TGCGCCAGCAGATATACAGGGTCAGATGGCTACACCTTC. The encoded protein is CASRYTGSDGYTF.

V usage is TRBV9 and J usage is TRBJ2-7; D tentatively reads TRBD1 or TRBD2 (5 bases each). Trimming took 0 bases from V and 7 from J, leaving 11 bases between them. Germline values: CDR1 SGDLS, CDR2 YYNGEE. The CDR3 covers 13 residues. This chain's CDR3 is CASSVGGVGEQYF. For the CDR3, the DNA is TGTGCCAGCAGCGTAGGAGGGGTGGGGGAGCAGTACTTC. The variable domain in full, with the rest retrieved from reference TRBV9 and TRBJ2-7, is DSGVTQTPKHLITATGQRVTLRCSPRSGDLSVYWYQQSLDQGLQFLIQYYNGEERAKGNILERFSAQQFPDLHSELNLSSLELGDSALYFCASSVGGVGEQYFGPGTRLTVT.

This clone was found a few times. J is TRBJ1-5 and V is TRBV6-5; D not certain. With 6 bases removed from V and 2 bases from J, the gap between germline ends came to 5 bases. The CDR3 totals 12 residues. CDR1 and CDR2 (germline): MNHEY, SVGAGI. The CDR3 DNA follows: TGTGCCAGCAGCACAGGCAATCAGCCCCAGCATTTT. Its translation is CASSTGNQPQHF.

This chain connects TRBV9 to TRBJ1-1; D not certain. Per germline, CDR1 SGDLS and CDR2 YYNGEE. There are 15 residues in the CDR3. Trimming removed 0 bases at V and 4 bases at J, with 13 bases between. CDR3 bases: TGTGCCAGCAGCGTAGGTGTCGGCAGGCGCACTGAAGCTTTCTTT. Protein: CASSVGVGRRTEAFF.

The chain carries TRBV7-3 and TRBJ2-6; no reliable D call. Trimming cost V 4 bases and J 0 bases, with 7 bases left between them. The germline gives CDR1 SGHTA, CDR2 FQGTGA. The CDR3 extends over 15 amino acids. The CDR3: CASSSDPSGANVLTF. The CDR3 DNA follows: TGTGCCAGCAGCTCGGACCCCTCTGGGGCCAACGTCCTGACTTTC.

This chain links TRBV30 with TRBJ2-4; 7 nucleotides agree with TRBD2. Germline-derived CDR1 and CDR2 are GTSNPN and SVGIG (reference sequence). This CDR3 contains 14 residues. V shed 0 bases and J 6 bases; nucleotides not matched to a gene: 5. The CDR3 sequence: CAWSVPSGTNIQYF. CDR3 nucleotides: TGTGCCTGGAGTGTCCCTAGCGGTACAAACATTCAGTACTTC. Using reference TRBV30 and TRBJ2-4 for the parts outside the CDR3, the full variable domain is SQTIHQWPATLVQPVGSPLSLECTVEGTSNPNLYWYRQAAGRGLQLLFYSVGIGQISSEVPQNLSASRPQDRQFILSSKKLLLSDSGFYLCAWSVPSGTNIQYFGAGTRLSVL.

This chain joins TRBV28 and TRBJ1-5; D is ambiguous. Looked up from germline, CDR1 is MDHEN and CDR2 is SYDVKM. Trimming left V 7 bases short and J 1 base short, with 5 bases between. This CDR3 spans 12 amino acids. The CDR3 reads CASTYSNQPQHF. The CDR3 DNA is TGTGCCAGCACCTACAGCAATCAGCCCCAGCATTTT.

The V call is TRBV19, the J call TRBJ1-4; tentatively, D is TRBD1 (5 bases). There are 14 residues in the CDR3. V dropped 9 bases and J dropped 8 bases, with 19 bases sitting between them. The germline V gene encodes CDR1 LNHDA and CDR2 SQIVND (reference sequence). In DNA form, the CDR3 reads TGTGCCAGCCGCGAGCGAGGGGCGGGGGAAAAACTGTTTTTT. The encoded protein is CASRERGAGEKLFF.

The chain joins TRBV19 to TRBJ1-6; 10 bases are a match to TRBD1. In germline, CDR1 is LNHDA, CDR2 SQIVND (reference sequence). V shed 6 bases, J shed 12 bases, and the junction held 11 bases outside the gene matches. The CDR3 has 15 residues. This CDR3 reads CASRSWDRGLEPLHF. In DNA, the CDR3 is TGTGCCAGTAGATCCTGGGACAGGGGTTTGGAACCCCTCCACTTT.

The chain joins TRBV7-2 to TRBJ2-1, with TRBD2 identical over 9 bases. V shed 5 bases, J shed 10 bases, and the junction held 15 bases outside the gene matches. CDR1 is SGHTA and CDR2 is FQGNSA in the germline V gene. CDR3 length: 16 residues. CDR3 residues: CASSPRAGGPREEQFF. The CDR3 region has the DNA TGTGCCAGCAGCCCCCGGGCGGGAGGGCCTCGTGAGGAGCAGTTCTTC.

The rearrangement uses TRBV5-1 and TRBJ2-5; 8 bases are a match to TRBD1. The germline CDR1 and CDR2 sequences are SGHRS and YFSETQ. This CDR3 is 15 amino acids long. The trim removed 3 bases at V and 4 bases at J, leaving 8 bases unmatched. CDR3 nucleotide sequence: TGCGCCAGCAGCTCCCTGACAGGGGTGGGAGAGACCCAGTACTTC. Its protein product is CASSSLTGVGETQYF.

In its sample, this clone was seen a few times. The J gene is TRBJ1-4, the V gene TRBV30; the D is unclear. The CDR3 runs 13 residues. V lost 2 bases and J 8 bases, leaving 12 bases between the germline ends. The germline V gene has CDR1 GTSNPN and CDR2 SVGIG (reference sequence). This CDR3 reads CAWSSMGAEKLFF. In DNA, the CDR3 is TGTGCCTGGAGTTCCATGGGAGCAGAAAAACTGTTTTTT.

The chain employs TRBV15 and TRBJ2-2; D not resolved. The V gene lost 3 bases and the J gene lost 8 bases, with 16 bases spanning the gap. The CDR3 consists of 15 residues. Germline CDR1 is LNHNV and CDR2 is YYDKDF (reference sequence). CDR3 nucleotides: TGTGCCACCAGCAGGCGAAGACTCCCCGGGGGGGAGCTGTTTTTT. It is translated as CATSRRRLPGGELFF.

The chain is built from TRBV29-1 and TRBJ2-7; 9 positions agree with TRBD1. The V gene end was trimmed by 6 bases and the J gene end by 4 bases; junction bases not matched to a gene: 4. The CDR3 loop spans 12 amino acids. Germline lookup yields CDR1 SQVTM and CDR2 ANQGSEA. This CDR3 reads CSVPGQGYEQYF. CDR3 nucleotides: TGCAGCGTCCCGGGACAGGGTTACGAGCAGTACTTC.

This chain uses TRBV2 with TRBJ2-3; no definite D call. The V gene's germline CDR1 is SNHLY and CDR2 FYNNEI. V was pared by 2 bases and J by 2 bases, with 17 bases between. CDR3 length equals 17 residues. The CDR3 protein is CASSEQPKLLDTDTQYF. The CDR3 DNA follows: TGTGCCAGCAGTGAACAGCCAAAACTCCTGGACACAGATACGCAGTATTTT.

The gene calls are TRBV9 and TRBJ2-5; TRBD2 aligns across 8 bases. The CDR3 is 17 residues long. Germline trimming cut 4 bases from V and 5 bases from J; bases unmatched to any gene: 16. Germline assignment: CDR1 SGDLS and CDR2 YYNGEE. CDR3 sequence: CASSLDPRGGSGETQYF. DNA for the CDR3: TGTGCCAGCAGCCTCGATCCCCGCGGGGGGTCCGGGGAGACCCAGTACTTC.

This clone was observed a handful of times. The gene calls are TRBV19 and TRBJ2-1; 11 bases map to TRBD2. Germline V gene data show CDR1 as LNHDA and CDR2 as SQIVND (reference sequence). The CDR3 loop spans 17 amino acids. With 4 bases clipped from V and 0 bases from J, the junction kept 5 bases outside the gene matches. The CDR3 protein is CASSKLAGVSSYNEQFF. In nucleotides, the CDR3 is TGTGCCAGTAGTAAACTAGCGGGAGTAAGCTCCTACAATGAGCAGTTCTTC.